A single sample gave rise to the 10 T cell receptor beta chains below, sequenced in a study of shared clonotypes between healthy human individuals (dated by TCRdb to between 2020 and 2021). CD8 naive samples were CD45RO-negative cells positively selected for CCR7, giving a CD45RA+CCR7+ population that excluded TemRA cells. The method behind the library was the immunoSEQ multiplex PCR assay. Held by TCRdb, this immuneACCESS table contains in-frame sequences only and omits some clones. Under half of the omission traces to an unresolved V gene where checked; the cause of the rest is unknown. The table for this sample lists about 800,000 clones; roughly 96% of them were counted only once. Clones ranked in the top ten supply roughly 0.23% of the sample. The source material was naive CD8+ T cells sorted from blood. Explained via the paper, the cell subset or site label denotes: CD45RA+CCR7+. The receptors here all came from a man aged 25-45 years in good health.

This clone appeared a few times. The chain recombines TRBV6-5 with TRBJ2-7; D is ambiguous. This CDR3 spans 13 amino acids. V lost 2 bases and J 6 bases, leaving 11 bases between the germline ends. Per the germline V gene, CDR1 is MNHEY and CDR2 is SVGAGI. CDR3 loop: CASSYGQVREQYF. CDR3 nucleotides: TGTGCCAGCAGTTACGGGCAAGTCCGCGAGCAGTACTTC.

This clone was seen only once. The V and J genes are TRBV2 and TRBJ2-7; D is uncertain. Germline CDR1 SNHLY, CDR2 FYNNEI. CDR3 length: 10 amino acids. V lost 7 bases and J lost 7, with 8 bases in between. In DNA, the CDR3 is TGTGCCAGCAACCCTTGGGAGCAGTACTTC. Translation gives CASNPWEQYF.

The chain couples TRBV10-3 to TRBJ2-4; D is possibly TRBD2 (6 bases). CDR1 ENHRY and CDR2 SYGVKD come from the germline V gene. The CDR3 covers 14 residues. Trimming cost V 3 bases and J 3 bases, with 9 bases left between them. The CDR3 coding sequence is TGTGCCATCAGTGATACCGGGGGCAAAAACATTCAGTACTTC. This encodes CAISDTGGKNIQYF.

Turning to this clone: Different DNA sequences within this sample yield the same CDR3. J is TRBJ2-7 and V is TRBV4-1, with D uncertain. Trimming shortened V by 0 bases and J by 4 bases, and 4 bases separated the two germline ends. Germline CDR1 and CDR2: MGHRA and YSYEKL. CDR3 length: 12 amino acids. The CDR3 sequence is CASSQDTYEQYF. The CDR3 DNA sequence: TGCGCCAGCAGCCAAGACACGTACGAGCAGTACTTC.

This rearrangement joins TRBV9 to TRBJ2-7; D unresolved. This CDR3 is built from 14 residues. CDR1 and CDR2 from the germline V gene are SGDLS and YYNGEE. The V and J ends lost 0 bases and 7 bases respectively, with 14 bases between them. In DNA, the CDR3 is TGTGCCAGCAGCGTAGATGGGGATCCCCGGGAGCAGTACTTC. Translating it yields CASSVDGDPREQYF.

The chain employs TRBV7-3 and TRBJ2-2, with D uncertain. This CDR3 has 13 amino acids. Looked up from germline, CDR1 is SGHTA and CDR2 is FQGTGA. With 4 bases removed from V and 5 bases from J, the gap between germline ends came to 8 bases. This CDR3 is CASSSLLTGELFF. CDR3 coding DNA: TGTGCCAGCAGCTCCTTACTAACCGGGGAGCTGTTTTTT.

The rearrangement links TRBV10-2 to TRBJ2-5, with 7 bases matching TRBD1. V gave up 9 bases and J gave up 5 bases; unmatched junction bases: 18. The germline gives CDR1 WSHSY, CDR2 SAAADI. The CDR3 spans 16 residues. The CDR3 nucleotides are TGCGCCAGTGCCGTTGATGACAGGGCCCTCGCGGAGACCCAGTACTTC. Translated, it gives CASAVDDRALAETQYF.

The chain links TRBV10-3 to TRBJ2-2; D not resolved. The CDR3 extends over 13 amino acids. The germline V gene encodes CDR1 ENHRY and CDR2 SYGVKD. V lost 4 bases to trimming and J lost 5 bases, with 8 bases between them. CDR3: CAISVTDTGELFF. DNA for the CDR3: TGTGCCATCAGTGTGACTGATACCGGGGAGCTGTTTTTT.

This clone appeared a single time. The chain couples TRBV6-1 to TRBJ1-1, with 8 bases that match TRBD1. The CDR3 is made up of 17 amino acids. From germline, CDR1 is MNHNS and CDR2 SASEGT. V lost 3 bases to trimming and J lost 1 base; unmatched junction nucleotides: 10. The CDR3 sequence is CASSEVTGVFANTEAFF. CDR3 coding DNA: TGTGCCAGCAGTGAGGTGACAGGGGTTTTCGCGAACACTGAAGCTTTCTTT.

The J gene is TRBJ2-1, the V gene TRBV9; TRBD2 matches at 9 bases. The CDR3 is 15 residues long. V was clipped by 3 bases and J by 6 bases; unmatched bases: 7. Germline V gives CDR1 SGDLS, CDR2 YYNGEE. The CDR3 loop is CASSEAGTSFNEQFF. The CDR3 nucleotides read TGTGCCAGCAGCGAGGCCGGGACTAGCTTCAATGAGCAGTTCTTC. Full variable domain (missing parts from reference TRBV9 and TRBJ2-1): DSGVTQTPKHLITATGQRVTLRCSPRSGDLSVYWYQQSLDQGLQFLIQYYNGEERAKGNILERFSAQQFPDLHSELNLSSLELGDSALYFCASSEAGTSFNEQFFGPGTRLTVL.